This is a list of T cell receptor beta chains from one sample in a study of blood T cell repertoires in COVID-19. Only in-frame clones appear in the TCRdb table, and some are missing; sequencing was by immunoSEQ multiplex PCR. The sample lists approximately 70,000 clones, about four fifths seen once, with over 15% in the top ten. The source material was peripheral blood. The receptors come from a man aged 70 or older who had recovered from COVID-19. CDR3s include the opening cysteine and the closing phenylalanine or tryptophan. The order of the fields is D gene, clone size, V gene, J gene, CDR3 protein, CDR3 DNA. A D gene is named only where the DNA matches it firmly. A clone size is listed for some rows: how often the clone was seen (once, few, many), or a class if it is expanded.

.	.	TRBV28	TRBJ1-1	CASSSLTGMNTEAFF	TGTGCCAGCAGCTCCCTGACAGGAATGAACACTGAAGCTTTCTTT
.	.	TRBV7-9	TRBJ1-4	CASSLDGKQNEKLFF	TGTGCCAGCAGCTTAGACGGCAAACAGAATGAAAAACTGTTTTTT
TRBD1	.	TRBV19	TRBJ1-6	CASSVGQGASYNSPLHF	TGTGCCAGTAGTGTGGGACAGGGGGCCTCCTATAATTCACCCCTCCACTTT
TRBD1	.	TRBV29-1	TRBJ1-2	CSVELGTDYGYTF	TGCAGCGTTGAACTGGGGACAGACTATGGCTACACCTTC
.	.	TRBV7-2	TRBJ2-2	CASSPRNTGELFF	TGTGCCAGCAGCCCTAGAAACACCGGGGAGCTGTTTTTT
TRBD2	.	TRBV7-2	TRBJ2-1	CASSLLERGGMDEQFF	TGTGCCAGCAGCTTATTGGAGCGGGGGGGCATGGATGAGCAGTTCTTC
.	.	TRBV30	TRBJ1-1	CAWSEGMNTEAFF	TGTGCCTGGAGTGAGGGGATGAACACTGAAGCTTTCTTT
TRBD1	.	TRBV2	TRBJ1-4	CASSRSDREWEEKLFF	TGTGCCAGCAGTCGTAGTGACAGGGAATGGGAAGAAAAACTGTTTTTT
TRBD1	few	TRBV28	TRBJ1-2	CASSQHRTGGNYGYTF	TGTGCCAGCAGTCAACACCGCACAGGGGGCAACTATGGCTACACCTTC
.	once	TRBV18	TRBJ2-7	CASSPPGTSYEQYF	TGTGCCAGCTCACCACCCGGGACAAGCTACGAGCAGTACTTC
.	.	TRBV15	TRBJ1-5	CATSRDWGGNQPQHF	TGTGCCACCAGCAGAGATTGGGGGGGGAATCAGCCCCAGCATTTT
.	once	TRBV5-4	TRBJ2-2	CASSLVGDLGTGELFF	TGTGCCAGCAGCTTGGTCGGTGACTTGGGCACCGGGGAGCTGTTTTTT
.	once	TRBV18	TRBJ2-5	CASSPRGETQYF	TGTGCCAGCTCACCAAGGGGAGAGACCCAGTACTTC
.	.	TRBV2	TRBJ1-5	CASSEALQGSHQPQHF	TGTGCCAGCAGTGAAGCGCTTCAGGGGAGCCATCAGCCCCAGCATTTT
.	.	TRBV3-1/TRBV3-2	TRBJ2-1	CASSLGTNNEQFF	TGTGCCAGCAGCCTCGGGACAAACAATGAGCAGTTCTTC
TRBD1	few	TRBV9	TRBJ1-1	CASSGQPGQGARMSTEAFF	TGTGCCAGCAGCGGTCAACCGGGACAGGGGGCGAGAATGAGCACTGAAGCTTTCTTT
TRBD1	.	TRBV5-8	TRBJ2-3	CASLGRQGARDTQYF	TGTGCCAGCTTGGGGCGCCAGGGGGCGCGGGATACGCAGTATTTT
.	few	TRBV6-2/TRBV6-3	TRBJ2-1	CASSYEGDNEQFF	TGTGCCAGCAGTTACGAGGGGGACAATGAGCAGTTCTTC
TRBD1	.	TRBV28	TRBJ2-1	CASSSTGINEQFF	TGTGCCAGCAGCTCGACAGGGATCAATGAGCAGTTCTTC
TRBD1	many	TRBV3-1/TRBV3-2	TRBJ1-6	CASSLGQSPSLHF	TGTGCCAGCAGCCTGGGACAGTCTCCATCCCTCCACTTT
.	.	TRBV28	TRBJ1-1	CASSFGGSDTEAFF	TGTGCCAGCAGTTTCGGGGGTTCGGACACTGAAGCTTTCTTT
.	.	TRBV9	TRBJ2-3	CASSAQGTDTQYF	TGTGCCAGCAGCGCGCAGGGAACAGATACGCAGTATTTT
.	.	TRBV7-9	TRBJ2-2	CASRPSTGLTGELFF	TGTGCCAGCAGGCCATCGACAGGACTCACCGGGGAGCTGTTTTTT
TRBD2	.	TRBV7-2	TRBJ2-1	CASSPVAGEQQFF	TGTGCCAGCAGCCCCGTAGCGGGGGAGCAGCAGTTCTTC
TRBD1	.	TRBV7-6	TRBJ2-7	CASSGPGQGSSYEQYF	TGTGCCAGCAGCGGGCCGGGACAGGGAAGCTCCTACGAGCAGTACTTC
.	.	TRBV30	TRBJ1-5	CAWSAAGKPQHF	TGTGCCTGGAGTGCTGCGGGTAAGCCCCAGCATTTT
.	.	TRBV3-1/TRBV3-2	TRBJ2-7	CASSRDVGSSYEQYF	TGTGCCAGCAGCCGTGATGTAGGGAGCTCCTACGAGCAGTACTTC
TRBD1	.	TRBV6-1	TRBJ1-6	CASSEFRDRASSPLHF	TGTGCCAGCAGTGAATTCCGGGACAGGGCTTCTTCACCCCTCCACTTT
.	.	TRBV19	TRBJ2-3	CATKRTESTDTQYF	TGTGCCACGAAACGGACAGAAAGCACAGATACGCAGTATTTT
.	.	TRBV7-9	TRBJ1-2	CASSSTGTGHYGYTF	TGTGCCAGCAGCTCAACCGGTACAGGCCATTATGGCTACACCTTC
TRBD1	.	TRBV7-2	TRBJ2-5	CASSLPHRGETQYF	TGTGCCAGCAGCTTACCACACAGGGGGGAGACCCAGTACTTC
.	.	TRBV6-5	TRBJ1-2	CASSYSSGDGGYTF	TGTGCCAGCAGTTACTCGTCAGGGGATGGCGGCTACACCTTC
TRBD2	.	TRBV6-2/TRBV6-3	TRBJ2-1	CASSYSDASGIYNEQFF	TGTGCCAGCAGTTACTCCGACGCTAGCGGGATTTACAATGAGCAGTTCTTC
.	.	TRBV15	TRBJ1-2	CATSRDGGGGYTF	TGTGCCACCAGCAGAGATGGGGGGGGAGGCTACACCTTC
TRBD1	.	TRBV11-1	TRBJ2-1	CASSPQGQGAYNEQFF	TGTGCCAGCAGCCCACAGGGACAGGGGGCCTACAATGAGCAGTTCTTC
TRBD2	.	TRBV5-1	TRBJ2-1	CASSLVWRGGANEQFF	TGCGCCAGCAGCTTGGTGTGGCGCGGGGGGGCGAATGAGCAGTTCTTC
.	.	TRBV9	TRBJ1-1	CASSGTDSEAFF	TGTGCCAGCAGCGGGACAGACTCTGAAGCTTTCTTT
.	.	TRBV28	TRBJ1-1	CASSAGVRDTEAFF	TGTGCCAGCAGCGCAGGGGTTCGGGACACTGAAGCTTTCTTT
TRBD2	.	TRBV28	TRBJ2-1	CASSFGGRASGEQFF	TGTGCCAGCAGTTTTGGGGGGAGGGCCTCTGGTGAGCAGTTCTTC
.	.	TRBV9	TRBJ1-1	CASSRQVNTEAFF	TGTGCCAGCAGTCGGCAGGTGAACACTGAAGCTTTCTTT
.	.	TRBV27	TRBJ2-5	CASSLSQRVDSQYF	TGTGCCAGCAGTTTATCCCAGCGGGTCGATTCCCAGTACTTC
.	.	TRBV15	TRBJ2-1	CATSRDTRDEQFF	TGTGCCACCAGCAGAGATACCAGGGATGAGCAGTTCTTC
.	.	TRBV30	TRBJ1-2	CAWSVSTANYGYTF	TGTGCCTGGAGTGTCTCAACAGCTAACTATGGCTACACCTTC
.	.	TRBV7-9	TRBJ2-2	CASSSLAVVWTGELFF	TGTGCCAGCAGCTCCCTGGCGGTGGTGTGGACCGGGGAGCTGTTTTTT
.	.	TRBV7-2	TRBJ2-3	CASSFVQGVVGLYF	TGTGCCAGCAGCTTCGTGCAAGGGGTTGTTGGGTTGTATTTT
TRBD1	.	TRBV4-2	TRBJ1-6	CASSQRDRAGVRHF	TGTGCCAGCAGCCAAAGGGACAGGGCAGGGGTGCGCCACTTT
.	.	TRBV7-8	TRBJ2-2	CASSLSVGGLRNTGELFF	TGTGCCAGCAGCTTATCTGTGGGGGGGCTAAGGAACACCGGGGAGCTGTTTTTT
.	.	TRBV9	TRBJ2-1	CASSPREAGSYNEQFF	TGTGCCAGCAGCCCAAGGGAGGCAGGGTCCTACAATGAGCAGTTCTTC
.	.	TRBV6-5	TRBJ2-1	CASSPSYNEQFF	TGTGCCAGCAGTCCATCCTACAATGAGCAGTTCTTC
TRBD2	.	TRBV6-5	TRBJ2-3	CASTSGSSTDTQYF	TGTGCCAGTACGAGCGGGAGTAGCACAGATACGCAGTATTTT
.	.	TRBV28	TRBJ1-3	CASSPPGGSSGNTIYF	TGTGCCAGCAGTCCCCCGGGAGGGAGCTCTGGAAACACCATATATTTT
.	once	TRBV18	TRBJ1-3	CASSPRFVEDTIYF	TGTGCCAGCTCACCACGGTTCGTGGAGGACACCATATATTTT
.	once	TRBV24-1	TRBJ2-2	CATSDFEQGDTGELFF	TGTGCCACCAGTGATTTTGAACAGGGAGACACCGGGGAGCTGTTTTTT
TRBD1	.	TRBV19	TRBJ1-5	CASSKQGASQPQHF	TGTGCCAGTAGTAAACAGGGGGCGAGTCAGCCCCAGCATTTT
TRBD2	.	TRBV7-2	TRBJ2-5	CASSLSGRGQETQYF	TGTGCCAGCAGCTTAAGCGGGAGGGGGCAAGAGACCCAGTACTTC
.	.	TRBV19	TRBJ1-1	CASSIEPGHTEAFF	TGTGCCAGTAGTATAGAGCCTGGGCACACTGAAGCTTTCTTT
TRBD1	few	TRBV6-2/TRBV6-3	TRBJ2-5	CASSYPTGGIKTQYF	TGTGCCAGCAGTTACCCGACAGGGGGGATAAAGACCCAGTACTTC
TRBD1	.	TRBV2	TRBJ1-5	CASSRGRDQPQHF	TGTGCCAGCAGCAGGGGGCGTGATCAGCCCCAGCATTTT
TRBD1	.	TRBV7-2	TRBJ1-6	CASSFGYRGENSPLHF	TGTGCCAGCAGCTTTGGCTACAGGGGGGAGAATTCACCCCTCCACTTT